These 15 T cell receptor beta chains were sequenced from one sample in a study of OX40 agonist ivuxolimab in advanced cancers. The table came from immunoSEQ multiplex PCR; TCRdb's copy has only in-frame clones and leaves some out. Here the sample spans some 22,000 clones, over 70% being singletons. Material: CD4+ or CD8+ T cells sorted from blood, obtained in a trial of the OX40 agonist ivuxolimab. All receptors derive from an adult with an advanced solid tumor such as melanoma, head and neck, liver or kidney cancer.

This chain uses TRBV9 with TRBJ2-1, with TRBD2 matching 9 bases. Looked up from germline, CDR1 is SGDLS and CDR2 is YYNGEE. V lost 1 base, J lost 7 bases, and 6 bases stayed unmatched. The CDR3 is 15 residues long. As DNA, the CDR3 is TGTGCCAGCAGCGTACTTGGACTAGCGAGAAATGAGCAGTTCTTC. It encodes CASSVLGLARNEQFF.

The chain recombines TRBV28 with TRBJ2-2; 7 bases map to TRBD1. J lost 0 bases, V lost 6 bases, and 1 base had no gene match. CDR1 is MDHEN and CDR2 is SYDVKM in the germline V gene. The CDR3 runs 14 residues. DNA of the CDR3: TGTGCCAGCAGACAGGGGTCGAACACCGGGGAGCTGTTTTTT. Protein: CASRQGSNTGELFF.

The chain is built from TRBV21-1 and TRBJ1-5. TRBV21-1 is reported as a pseudogene. CDR3 length equals 15 residues. DNA for the CDR3: TGTGCCAGCAGCAAAGGTCGGTTTAGCAATCAGCCCCAGCATTTT. As protein: CASSKGRFSNQPQHF.

In its sample, this clone was seen once. The chain carries TRBV2 and TRBJ2-2, with a tentative D call TRBD2 (5 bases). The CDR3 length is 13 residues. The V gene lost 7 bases and the J gene lost 7 bases, with 13 bases spanning the gap. CDR1 and CDR2 (germline): SNHLY, FYNNEI. CDR3 sequence (DNA): TGTGCCAGCAAGCCCCTGGACTTCGGGGAGCTGTTTTTT. Translation: CASKPLDFGELFF.

This clone appeared once. This chain links TRBV30 with TRBJ2-3, with 7 bases matching TRBD2. V was pared by 2 bases and J by 0 bases, with 8 bases of the junction left unmatched. This CDR3 is built from 16 residues. CDR1 is GTSNPN and CDR2 is SVGIG in the germline V gene (reference sequence). DNA for the CDR3: TGTGCCTGGAGTAGAGCCACTAGCGCTAGCACAGATACGCAGTATTTT. This gives the protein CAWSRATSASTDTQYF.

The chain employs TRBV27 and TRBJ2-1; 10 positions match TRBD2. The germline gives CDR1 MNHEY, CDR2 SMNVEV (reference sequence). The CDR3 has 15 residues. The V gene end was trimmed by 6 bases and the J gene end by 5 bases; junction bases not matched to a gene: 7. The CDR3 DNA reads TGTGCCAGCAGGGGCGGAGCGGGAGGGAACAATGAGCAGTTCTTC. As protein: CASRGGAGGNNEQFF.

The rearrangement uses TRBV10-2 and TRBJ1-4; D gene unclear. The V gene's germline CDR1 is WSHSY and CDR2 SAAADI. Between the trimmed V and J ends, which lost 4 bases and 11 bases, there was a span of 8 bases. This CDR3 contains 11 residues. CDR3 sequence reads: CASSGGGKLFF. The CDR3 DNA follows: TGCGCCAGCAGTGGGGGAGGGAAACTGTTTTTT.

This chain connects TRBV5-7 to TRBJ1-5; D perhaps matches TRBD1 (6 bases). TRBV5-7 is given ORF status, its function remaining uncertain. This CDR3 has 16 residues. Trimming took 0 bases from V and 5 from J, leaving 15 bases between them. CDR3 sequence: CASSLEGGGLYQPQHF. In DNA form, the CDR3 reads TGTGCCAGCAGCTTGGAAGGGGGTGGGTTGTATCAGCCCCAGCATTTT.

V usage is TRBV5-1 and J usage is TRBJ2-7; D not resolved. Germline CDR1 SGHRS, CDR2 YFSETQ. The CDR3 totals 16 residues. V was pared by 3 bases and J by 5 bases, with 21 bases between. The CDR3 DNA sequence: TGCGCCAGCAGCTCCTACAGCCCAGAGAGTAAAGACGAGCAGTACTTC. Translated: CASSSYSPESKDEQYF.

As for this clone: The junction differs from germline at one of its ends, possibly a read error. This sequence joins TRBV7-8 and TRBJ2-3; the match to TRBD2 covers 12 bases. Looked up from germline, CDR1 is SGHVS and CDR2 is FQNEAQ. The CDR3 loop spans 20 amino acids. CDR3 residues: CASSPYRLAGDLQGTDTQYF. CDR3 nucleotides: TGTGCCAGCAGCCCTTATCGACTAGCGGGAGATTTACAGGGCACGGATACGCAGTATTTT.

The V and J genes are TRBV6-6 and TRBJ2-5; D is unclear. Deletions cut 6 bases from V and 0 bases from J, with 11 bases between. Germline loops: CDR1 MNHNY, CDR2 SVGAGI (reference sequence). CDR3 length: 14 residues. The CDR3 protein is CASSYNRDQETQYF. CDR3 sequence (DNA): TGTGCCAGCAGCTATAACCGGGACCAAGAGACCCAGTACTTC.

This clone was counted only a few times. The chain recombines TRBV30 with TRBJ1-5; perhaps TRBD1 as D (6 bases). Germline V gene lookup returns CDR1 GTSNPN and CDR2 SVGIG (reference sequence). Deletions cut 4 bases from V and 4 bases from J, with 14 bases between. The CDR3 has 14 amino acids. The CDR3 region is CAWNRGGFNQPQHF. The DNA of the CDR3 is TGTGCCTGGAACCGGGGGGGCTTTAATCAGCCCCAGCATTTT.

This clone was recorded a few times. The chain links TRBV19 to TRBJ2-3; 12 positions agree with TRBD2. Germline V lookup: CDR1 LNHDA, CDR2 SQIVND (reference sequence). The CDR3 has 15 amino acids. With V trimmed by 4 bases and J by 8 bases, 7 bases remained unmatched. This chain's CDR3 is CASSNLAGGRGTQYF. The CDR3 bases are TGTGCCAGTAGTAATCTAGCGGGAGGGCGGGGTACGCAGTATTTT.

This chain links TRBV7-3 with TRBJ1-5, with TRBD1 matching over 7 bases. CDR3 length: 18 residues. Trimming removed 5 bases from V and 5 bases from J; junction bases left unmatched: 18. Germline V gene sequence: CDR1 SGHTA, CDR2 FQGTGA. The CDR3 spells CASSPRPRPTGVDQPQHF. The CDR3 DNA is TGTGCCAGCAGCCCTAGGCCTCGCCCTACAGGGGTCGATCAGCCCCAGCATTTT. Supplemented by reference TRBV7-3 and TRBJ1-5, the full variable domain reads GAGVSQTPSNKVTEKGKYVELRCDPISGHTALYWYRQSLGQGPEFLIYFQGTGAADDSGLPNDRFFAVRPEGSVSTLKIQRTERGDSAVYLCASSPRPRPTGVDQPQHFGDGTRLSIL.

The chain employs TRBV27 and TRBJ2-7, with TRBD1 matching over 7 bases. Germline-derived CDR1 and CDR2 are MNHEY and SMNVEV (reference sequence). The CDR3 consists of 15 residues. V lost 3 bases to trimming and J lost 0 bases; unmatched junction nucleotides: 5. CDR3 region: CASSFTRGYSYEQYF. The CDR3 DNA follows: TGTGCCAGCAGTTTCACCAGGGGGTACTCCTACGAGCAGTACTTC.